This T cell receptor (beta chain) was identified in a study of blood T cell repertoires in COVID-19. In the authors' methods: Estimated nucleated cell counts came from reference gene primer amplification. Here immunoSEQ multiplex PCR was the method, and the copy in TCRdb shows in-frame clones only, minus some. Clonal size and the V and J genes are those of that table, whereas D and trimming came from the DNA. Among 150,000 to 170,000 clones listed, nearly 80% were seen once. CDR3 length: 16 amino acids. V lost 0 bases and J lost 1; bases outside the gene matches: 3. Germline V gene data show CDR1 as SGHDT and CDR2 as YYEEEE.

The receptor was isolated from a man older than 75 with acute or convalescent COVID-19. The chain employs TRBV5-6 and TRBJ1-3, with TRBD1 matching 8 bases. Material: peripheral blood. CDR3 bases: TGTGCCAGCAGCTTGGAGACAGGGGTTTCTGGAAACACCATATATTTT. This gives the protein CASSLETGVSGNTIYF.